These 15 T cell receptor beta chains came from one sample sequenced in a study of blood T cell repertoires in COVID-19. TCRdb's table, derived via immunoSEQ multiplex PCR, lists solely in-frame clones and lacks some. The sample has approximately 35,000 clones; about 79% are singletons. Sequencing was carried out using peripheral blood. The receptors stem from a human donor in a cohort sampled during active COVID-19.

This clone was seen just once. V usage is TRBV29-1 and J usage is TRBJ2-1, with D unresolved. CDR3 length: 15 residues. Germline CDR1 is SQVTM and CDR2 is ANQGSEA. V was clipped by 8 bases and J by 7 bases, with 24 bases between them. The CDR3 loop is CSLRPSPTLWNEQFF. Written as DNA, the CDR3 is TGCAGCCTGAGGCCTAGTCCGACCCTTTGGAATGAGCAGTTCTTC.

This clone was seen once. V usage is TRBV5-1 and J usage is TRBJ2-7, with D perhaps matching TRBD2 (7 bases). With 3 bases removed from V and 4 bases from J, the gap between germline ends came to 17 bases. The CDR3 has 15 residues. Germline V lookup: CDR1 SGHRS, CDR2 YFSETQ. The CDR3 sequence: CASSSDGGRGYEQYF. Written as DNA, the CDR3 is TGCGCCAGCAGCTCGGACGGGGGGCGCGGATACGAGCAGTACTTC.

The CDR3 DNA reads TGTGCCTGGAGAACAAAACAGGGGGCAAGAGGCTACACCTTC. Translation gives CAWRTKQGARGYTF. The rearrangement links TRBV30 to TRBJ1-2; 9 bases are shared with TRBD1. CDR1 is GTSNPN and CDR2 is SVGIG in the germline V gene (reference sequence). The ends lost 3 bases at V and 8 bases at J; junction bases unmatched: 10. The CDR3 extends over 14 amino acids.

J is TRBJ1-5 and V is TRBV6-2 or TRBV6-3, with a weak D call TRBD1 (6 bases). The CDR3 contains 17 residues. Germline V CDR1 and CDR2: MNHEY, SVGEGT. Trimming took off 5 bases at V and 2 bases at J, with 19 bases between the two ends. The CDR3 region is CASSKPPMGGRNQPQHF. For the CDR3, the DNA is TGTGCCAGCAGTAAACCTCCTATGGGGGGGCGCAATCAGCCCCAGCATTTT.

This clone has a single count. The chain joins TRBV14 to TRBJ1-2; D gene unclear. This CDR3 contains 14 residues. Germline CDR1 is SGHDN and CDR2 is FVKESK. V was pared by 3 bases and J by 2 bases, with 10 bases between. This CDR3 reads CASSHDRGNYGYTF. CDR3 coding DNA: TGTGCCAGCAGCCATGACCGCGGAAACTATGGCTACACCTTC. Filled out from reference TRBV14 and TRBJ1-2, the complete variable domain reads EAGVTQFPSHSVIEKGQTVTLRCDPISGHDNLYWYRRVMGKEIKFLLHFVKESKQDESGMPNNRFLAERTGGTYSTLKVQPAELEDSGVYFCASSHDRGNYGYTFGSGTRLTVV.

This rearrangement joins TRBV6-4 to TRBJ2-3; TRBD1 might be the D (6 bases). This CDR3 comprises 14 residues. Germline V CDR1 and CDR2: MRHNA, SNTAGT. Trimming stripped 3 bases from V and 4 bases from J, with 11 bases between. CDR3 coding DNA: TGTGCCAGCAGTGAAGGGGGTGTGGCAGATACGCAGTATTTT. It is translated as CASSEGGVADTQYF.

V is TRBV10-3 and J is TRBJ2-3; 11 bases map to TRBD2. Germline CDR1 is ENHRY and CDR2 is SYGVKD. The CDR3 spans 14 residues. J lost 9 bases, V lost 7 bases, and 9 bases had no gene match. CDR3 protein: CAINPSGGTGTQYF. CDR3 DNA sequence: TGTGCCATCAACCCTAGCGGGGGGACTGGAACGCAGTATTTT.

The genes are TRBV19 and TRBJ2-2, with D possibly TRBD1 on 6 matching bases. Trimming pared 6 bases from V and 4 bases from J, leaving 12 bases between. The germline gives CDR1 LNHDA, CDR2 SQIVND (reference sequence). The CDR3 is made up of 14 amino acids. The CDR3 DNA reads as TGTGCCAGTAGAAAACAGGGTATCACCGGGGAGCTGTTTTTT. This sequence encodes CASRKQGITGELFF.

The rearrangement uses TRBV29-1 and TRBJ1-1; D ambiguous. Germline values: CDR1 SQVTM, CDR2 ANQGSEA. The CDR3 sequence is 10 residues long. V was clipped by 5 bases and J by 4 bases, with 5 bases between them. Here the CDR3 DNA reads TGCAGCGTTTCGGTCACTGAAGCTTTCTTT. It specifies CSVSVTEAFF.

This clone was detected a few times. This chain connects TRBV4-1 to TRBJ1-1, with D unclear. V lost 5 bases and J lost 0, with 10 bases in between. This CDR3 has 14 amino acids. Germline V gene data show CDR1 as MGHRA and CDR2 as YSYEKL. CDR3 nucleotide sequence: TGCGCCAGCAGCTTCCAAGCTGTGAACACTGAAGCTTTCTTT. Amino acids: CASSFQAVNTEAFF.

This clone was seen a handful of times. The chain uses TRBV3-1 (or the pseudogene TRBV3-2) and TRBJ2-7, with D maybe TRBD2 (6 bases). Looked up from germline, CDR1 is LGHDT and CDR2 is YNNKEL (reference sequence). V was pared by 0 bases and J by 2 bases, with 20 bases between. This CDR3 has 18 amino acids. The CDR3 nucleotides are TGTGCCAGCAGCCAAGACGGATGGGGCGGCCGGGGGACCTACGAGCAGTACTTC. It is translated as CASSQDGWGGRGTYEQYF.

This chain joins TRBV30 and TRBJ1-1; unclear D gene. Germline CDR1 reads GTSNPN; CDR2 reads SVGIG (reference sequence). Trimming pared 3 bases from V and 4 bases from J, leaving 6 bases between. The CDR3 length is 11 residues. As DNA, the CDR3 is TGTGCCTGGAGCGCACTCACTGAAGCTTTCTTT. Translated: CAWSALTEAFF.

The gene calls are TRBV7-9 and TRBJ1-1; 8 bases map to TRBD1. CDR1 and CDR2 (germline): SEHNR, FQNEAQ (reference sequence). This CDR3 has 14 amino acids. V lost 3 bases and J lost 2; bases outside the gene matches: 2. The CDR3, as DNA: TGTGCCAGCAGCTTCGGGACAGGAAACACTGAAGCTTTCTTT. Translating gives CASSFGTGNTEAFF.

The gene calls are TRBV7-8 and TRBJ2-1, with 12 bases lining up with TRBD2. The CDR3 is 15 residues long. Per germline, CDR1 SGHVS and CDR2 FQNEAQ. V lost 3 bases, J lost 7 bases, and 4 bases stayed unmatched. The DNA of the CDR3 is TGTGCCAGCAGCTTCGGACTAGCGGGGAGAAATGAGCAGTTCTTC. Translated, it gives CASSFGLAGRNEQFF.

V usage is TRBV7-9 and J usage is TRBJ2-5; a possible D gene is TRBD2 (6 bases). The V and J ends lost 5 bases and 4 bases respectively, with 11 bases between them. CDR1 and CDR2 from the germline V gene are SEHNR and FQNEAQ (reference sequence). The CDR3 is 13 residues long. Here the CDR3 DNA reads TGTGCCAGCAGCCGGGACTTGCGAGAGACCCAGTACTTC. Translation: CASSRDLRETQYF.